This is a list of T cell receptor beta chains from one sample in a study of radiotherapy plus CTLA-4 blockade in lung cancer. Clones were read by immunoSEQ multiplex PCR, and TCRdb kept only the in-frame ones, dropping some. The sample shows 80,000 to 95,000 clones, roughly 85% of them seen only once. Specimen: peripheral blood, collected from a patient treated with radiotherapy plus ipilimumab. The receptor source for this set is a human donor with non-small cell lung cancer that progressed on radiotherapy plus ipilimumab. The CDR3 runs from the conserved cysteine through the conserved F or W. A D gene is named only where the DNA matches it firmly. Not every row has a clone size; where given, it reads once, few, many or a size class.

d_gene: .
v_gene: TRBV27
j_gene: TRBJ2-3
abundance: .
CDR3aa: CASSLVGISTDTQYF
CDR3nt: TGTGCCAGCAGTCTAGTCGGGATTTCCACAGATACGCAGTATTTT

d_gene: .
v_gene: TRBV7-8
j_gene: TRBJ1-2
abundance: few
CDR3aa: CASSQNRATGYTF
CDR3nt: TGTGCCAGCAGCCAAAACAGGGCTACTGGCTACACCTTC

d_gene: .
v_gene: TRBV5-5
j_gene: TRBJ1-5
abundance: .
CDR3aa: CASRPGPGNQPQHF
CDR3nt: TGTGCCAGCAGACCGGGACCCGGGAATCAGCCCCAGCATTTT

d_gene: .
v_gene: TRBV4-1
j_gene: TRBJ2-1
abundance: .
CDR3aa: CASSQSRYNEQFF
CDR3nt: TGCGCCAGCAGCCAATCCAGATACAATGAGCAGTTCTTC

d_gene: .
v_gene: TRBV19
j_gene: TRBJ1-4
abundance: once
CDR3aa: CASSIGRIRNEKLFF
CDR3nt: TGTGCCAGTAGTATCGGCCGTATCCGTAATGAAAAACTGTTTTTT

d_gene: .
v_gene: TRBV28
j_gene: TRBJ2-1
abundance: .
CDR3aa: CASKTGPPRYEQFF
CDR3nt: TGTGCCAGTAAAACCGGACCACCAAGATATGAGCAGTTCTTC

d_gene: .
v_gene: TRBV7-3
j_gene: TRBJ1-1
abundance: .
CDR3aa: CASSLQGMNTEAFF
CDR3nt: TGTGCCAGCAGCTTACAGGGAATGAACACTGAAGCTTTCTTT

d_gene: TRBD2
v_gene: TRBV25-1
j_gene: TRBJ2-1
abundance: .
CDR3aa: CASSESSGRSYNEQFF
CDR3nt: TGTGCCAGCAGTGAATCTAGCGGGAGGAGTTACAATGAGCAGTTCTTC

d_gene: .
v_gene: TRBV25-1
j_gene: TRBJ2-2
abundance: once
CDR3aa: CASSQGGTGELFF
CDR3nt: TGTGCCAGCAGTCAGGGGGGGACCGGGGAGCTGTTTTTT

d_gene: TRBD2
v_gene: TRBV11-1
j_gene: TRBJ2-1
abundance: .
CDR3aa: CASSRLVASGSGDEQFF
CDR3nt: TGTGCCAGCAGTCGTCTGGTGGCTAGCGGGAGCGGTGATGAGCAGTTCTTC

d_gene: .
v_gene: TRBV19
j_gene: TRBJ2-3
abundance: .
CDR3aa: CASTPGSTDTQYF
CDR3nt: TGTGCCAGTACGCCCGGTAGTACAGATACGCAGTATTTT

d_gene: .
v_gene: TRBV28
j_gene: TRBJ1-2
abundance: .
CDR3aa: CASSTSTGHGYTF
CDR3nt: TGTGCCAGCAGTACCTCCACAGGGCATGGCTACACCTTC

d_gene: .
v_gene: TRBV28
j_gene: TRBJ1-2
abundance: few
CDR3aa: CASSQSTRTLRYGYTF
CDR3nt: TGTGCCAGCAGCCAATCCACCCGGACCCTCCGCTATGGCTACACCTTC

d_gene: TRBD2
v_gene: TRBV7-9
j_gene: TRBJ2-1
abundance: .
CDR3aa: CASSPLVIAGGAYNEQFF
CDR3nt: TGTGCCAGCAGCCCCCTCGTTATAGCGGGAGGGGCCTACAATGAGCAGTTCTTC

d_gene: .
v_gene: TRBV29-1
j_gene: TRBJ2-1
abundance: .
CDR3aa: CSVAQRGSDNEQFF
CDR3nt: TGCAGCGTCGCCCAACGGGGTTCTGACAATGAGCAGTTCTTC

d_gene: .
v_gene: TRBV30
j_gene: TRBJ1-4
abundance: .
CDR3aa: CAWSEGTGRSEKLFF
CDR3nt: TGTGCCTGGAGTGAGGGGACCGGCCGGAGTGAAAAACTGTTTTTT

d_gene: .
v_gene: TRBV5-6
j_gene: TRBJ2-7
abundance: .
CDR3aa: CASSFSLSYEQYF
CDR3nt: TGTGCCAGCAGCTTCTCCCTTTCCTACGAGCAGTACTTC

d_gene: .
v_gene: TRBV30
j_gene: TRBJ1-1
abundance: .
CDR3aa: CAWSALKGTEAFF
CDR3nt: TGTGCCTGGAGTGCACTGAAGGGCACTGAAGCTTTCTTT

d_gene: .
v_gene: TRBV6-1
j_gene: TRBJ1-1
abundance: few
CDR3aa: CASSEGGTPNTEAFF
CDR3nt: TGTGCCAGCAGTGAAGGGGGGACACCGAACACTGAAGCTTTCTTT

d_gene: .
v_gene: TRBV2
j_gene: TRBJ2-5
abundance: .
CDR3aa: CASSPQETQYF
CDR3nt: TGTGCCAGCAGTCCGCAAGAGACCCAGTACTTC

d_gene: .
v_gene: TRBV29-1
j_gene: TRBJ2-1
abundance: .
CDR3aa: CSVDSQGVYNEQFF
CDR3nt: TGCAGCGTTGACTCTCAGGGAGTCTACAATGAGCAGTTCTTC

d_gene: .
v_gene: TRBV5-1
j_gene: TRBJ2-2
abundance: few
CDR3aa: CASSVTGGDTGELFF
CDR3nt: TGCGCCAGCAGCGTCACCGGGGGCGACACCGGGGAGCTGTTTTTT

d_gene: .
v_gene: TRBV19
j_gene: TRBJ2-5
abundance: .
CDR3aa: CASSPDRGETQYF
CDR3nt: TGTGCCAGTAGTCCAGACCGCGGGGAGACCCAGTACTTC

d_gene: TRBD1
v_gene: TRBV5-4
j_gene: TRBJ2-7
abundance: .
CDR3aa: CASSLTGTGHYEQYF
CDR3nt: TGTGCCAGCAGCTTGACTGGGACAGGTCACTACGAGCAGTACTTC

d_gene: TRBD1
v_gene: TRBV5-4
j_gene: TRBJ1-2
abundance: .
CDR3aa: CASSLGTGRSANYGYTF
CDR3nt: TGTGCCAGCAGCTTAGGGACAGGGAGAAGTGCGAACTATGGCTACACCTTC

d_gene: TRBD1
v_gene: TRBV15
j_gene: TRBJ2-2
abundance: .
CDR3aa: CATSRDSLGQGNVGELFF
CDR3nt: TGTGCCACCAGCAGAGATTCGTTGGGACAGGGAAATGTCGGGGAGCTGTTTTTT

d_gene: .
v_gene: TRBV7-8
j_gene: TRBJ1-5
abundance: few
CDR3aa: CASSLAAAYSNQPQHF
CDR3nt: TGTGCCAGCAGCTTAGCTGCAGCCTATAGCAATCAGCCCCAGCATTTT

d_gene: .
v_gene: TRBV28
j_gene: TRBJ1-5
abundance: many
CDR3aa: CASSLRAKPQHF
CDR3nt: TGTGCCAGCAGTTTAAGAGCAAAGCCCCAGCATTTT

d_gene: .
v_gene: TRBV28
j_gene: TRBJ1-2
abundance: .
CDR3aa: CATKEGNTNYGYTF
CDR3nt: TGTGCCACCAAGGAGGGTAATACTAACTATGGCTACACCTTC

d_gene: TRBD1
v_gene: TRBV19
j_gene: TRBJ1-1
abundance: few
CDR3aa: CASRNQGVLNTEAFF
CDR3nt: TGTGCCAGTAGGAATCAGGGGGTCCTGAACACTGAAGCTTTCTTT

d_gene: TRBD1
v_gene: TRBV5-1
j_gene: TRBJ2-2
abundance: .
CDR3aa: CASSVQGAGGELFF
CDR3nt: TGCGCCAGCAGCGTCCAGGGGGCAGGCGGGGAGCTGTTTTTT

d_gene: TRBD2
v_gene: TRBV19
j_gene: TRBJ2-1
abundance: .
CDR3aa: CASSPSGRVNNEQFF
CDR3nt: TGTGCCAGTAGTCCTAGCGGGAGGGTAAACAATGAGCAGTTCTTC

d_gene: .
v_gene: TRBV7-9
j_gene: TRBJ2-3
abundance: .
CDR3aa: CASSTTDTQYF
CDR3nt: TGTGCCAGCAGCACCACAGATACGCAGTATTTT

d_gene: TRBD1
v_gene: TRBV7-3
j_gene: TRBJ2-3
abundance: .
CDR3aa: CASSLTTNRGADTQYF
CDR3nt: TGTGCCAGCAGCTTAACGACAAACAGGGGTGCGGATACGCAGTATTTT

d_gene: .
v_gene: TRBV5-1
j_gene: TRBJ1-4
abundance: .
CDR3aa: CASSRSGTDEKLFF
CDR3nt: TGCGCCAGCAGCAGAAGCGGGACGGATGAAAAACTGTTTTTT

d_gene: TRBD2
v_gene: TRBV10-2
j_gene: TRBJ2-5
abundance: .
CDR3aa: CASSPLAGAQETQYF
CDR3nt: TGCGCCAGCAGTCCCCTAGCGGGAGCACAAGAGACCCAGTACTTC

d_gene: .
v_gene: TRBV27
j_gene: TRBJ2-3
abundance: .
CDR3aa: CASSLSLGTDTQYF
CDR3nt: TGTGCCAGCAGTTTATCACTGGGAACAGATACGCAGTATTTT